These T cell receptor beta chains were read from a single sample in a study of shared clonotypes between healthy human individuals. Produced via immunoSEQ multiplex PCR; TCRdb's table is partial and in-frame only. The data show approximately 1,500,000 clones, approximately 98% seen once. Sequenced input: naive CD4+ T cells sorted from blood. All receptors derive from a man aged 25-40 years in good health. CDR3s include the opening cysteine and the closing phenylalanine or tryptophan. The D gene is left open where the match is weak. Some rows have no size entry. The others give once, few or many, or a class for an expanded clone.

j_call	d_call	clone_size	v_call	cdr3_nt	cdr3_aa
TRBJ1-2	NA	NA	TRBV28	TGTGCCAGCACCTCGCTGAGTCTCGGCTACACCTTC	CASTSLSLGYTF
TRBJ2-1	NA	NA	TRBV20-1	TGCAGTGTTGTTCGCCTCAATGAGCAGTTCTTC	CSVVRLNEQFF
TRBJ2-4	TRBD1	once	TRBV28	TGTGCCGGGTCGACAGGGGTAGCCAAAAACATTCAGTACTTC	CAGSTGVAKNIQYF
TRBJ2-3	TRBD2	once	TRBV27	TGTGCCAGCAGTGCAAGACTAGCGGGGGGCCTCACAGATACGCAGTATTTT	CASSARLAGGLTDTQYF
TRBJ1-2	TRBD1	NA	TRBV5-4	TGTGCCAGCAGGAGGGCGGGACAGGGTCTCGACACCTTC	CASRRAGQGLDTF
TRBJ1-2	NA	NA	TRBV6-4	TGTGCCAGCAGCCCGGGACACGGGCCCTATGGCTACACCTTC	CASSPGHGPYGYTF
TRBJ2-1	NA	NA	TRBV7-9	TGTGCCAGCAGCTTAGGTGTGCCGGGAGCTCGGTATGAGCAGTTCTTC	CASSLGVPGARYEQFF
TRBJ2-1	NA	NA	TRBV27	TGTGCCAGCAGTTTATCCGCGAGGGGCCCCAGCTCCTACAATGAGCAGTTCTTC	CASSLSARGPSSYNEQFF
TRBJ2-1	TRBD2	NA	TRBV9	TGTGCCAGCAGCGGGGCCTTAGCGGGAGGCCCTGGTGAGCAGTTCTTC	CASSGALAGGPGEQFF
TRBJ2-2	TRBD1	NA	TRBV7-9	TGTGCCAGCAGCTTCGGGACAGGGGTTATCACCGGGGAGCTGTTTTTT	CASSFGTGVITGELFF
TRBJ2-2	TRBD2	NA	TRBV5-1	TGCGCCAGCGGGACTAGCGGGAACACCGGGGAGCTGTTTTTT	CASGTSGNTGELFF
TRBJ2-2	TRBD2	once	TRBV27	TGTGCCAGCAGAATAGCGGGAGGGCCCACCGGGGAGCTGTTTTTT	CASRIAGGPTGELFF
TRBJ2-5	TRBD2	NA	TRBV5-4	TGTGCCAGCAGCTCCGGCGGGGGACTAGCGGGAGGGAAAGAGACCCAGTACTTC	CASSSGGGLAGGKETQYF
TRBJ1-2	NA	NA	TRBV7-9	TGTGCCAGCAGCTCGGGACCGTCTAACTATGGCTACACCTTC	CASSSGPSNYGYTF
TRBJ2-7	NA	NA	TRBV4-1	TGCGCCAGCAGCCAAGGTCCGGCCCCCTCCTACGAGCAGTACTTC	CASSQGPAPSYEQYF
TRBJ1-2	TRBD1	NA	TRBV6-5	TGTGCCAGCAGTGACCCAGGGGGACATGGCTACACCTTC	CASSDPGGHGYTF
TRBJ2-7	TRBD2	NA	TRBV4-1	TGCGCCAGCAGCCAAGTCGGCGGGAGGGCCTACGAGCAGTACTTC	CASSQVGGRAYEQYF
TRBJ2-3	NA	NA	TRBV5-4	TGTGCCAGCAGCGCAGTTTCAGCGAGGGGCACAGATACGCAGTATTTT	CASSAVSARGTDTQYF
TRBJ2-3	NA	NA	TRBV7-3	TGTGCCAGCAGCTTATTAGCTGGTACAGATACGCAGTATTTT	CASSLLAGTDTQYF
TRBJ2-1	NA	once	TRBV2	TGTGCCAGCAGTGAAGCGGAGGTAGTCTTCAATGAGCAGTTCTTC	CASSEAEVVFNEQFF
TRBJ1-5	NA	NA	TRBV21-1	TGTGCCAGCAGCAATGTTAGCAATCAGCCCCAGCATTTT	CASSNVSNQPQHF
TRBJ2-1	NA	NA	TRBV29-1	TGCAGCGTTGTTGTCCACAATGAGCAGTTCTTC	CSVVVHNEQFF
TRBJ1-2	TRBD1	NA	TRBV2	TGTGCCAGCAGAATCCAGAGGGGGCATGATGGCTACACCTTC	CASRIQRGHDGYTF
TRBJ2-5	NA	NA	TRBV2	TGTGCCAGCTCCTCTCGGCCTCACCAAGAGACCCAGTACTTC	CASSSRPHQETQYF
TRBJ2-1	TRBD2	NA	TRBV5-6	TGTGCCAGCAGCTTGAACGGGAGGGCCTCCTACAATGAGCAGTTCTTC	CASSLNGRASYNEQFF
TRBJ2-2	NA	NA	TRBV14	TGTGCCAGCAGCCTACTACGGGGCAGGGTGGACACCGGGGAGCTGTTTTTT	CASSLLRGRVDTGELFF
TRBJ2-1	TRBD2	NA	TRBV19	TGTGCCAGTAGCAAACTAGCGGGAGGCGATGAGCAGTTCTTC	CASSKLAGGDEQFF
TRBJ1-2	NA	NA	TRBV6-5	TGTGCCACCAGCCAGGAGGCTAACTATGGCTACACCTTC	CATSQEANYGYTF
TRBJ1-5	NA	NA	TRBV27	TGTGCCAGCAGAGGAGGGCGTCAACAGCCCCAGCATTTT	CASRGGRQQPQHF
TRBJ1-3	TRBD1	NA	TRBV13	TGTGCCAGCAGAGTATATGGCTACCGGGACAGGGGGCCCTCCGGCTCTGGAAACACCATATATTTT	CASRVYGYRDRGPSGSGNTIYF
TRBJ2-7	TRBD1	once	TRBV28	TGTGCCAGCAGGACAGGGGCCTACGAGCAGTACTTC	CASRTGAYEQYF
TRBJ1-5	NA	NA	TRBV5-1	TGCGCCAGCAGCTTGGAGCAGGGAGGCCAGCCCCAGCATTTT	CASSLEQGGQPQHF
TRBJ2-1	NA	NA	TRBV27	TGTGCCAGCAGTTTCAGGTACAATGAGCAGTTCTTC	CASSFRYNEQFF
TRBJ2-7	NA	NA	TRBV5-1	TGCGCCAGCAGCTTGAAAGGGCCCGACTCCTACGAGCAGTACTTC	CASSLKGPDSYEQYF
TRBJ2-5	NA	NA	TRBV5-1	TGCGCCAGCAGCTTGGAACCCCGCCAAGAGACCCAGTACTTC	CASSLEPRQETQYF
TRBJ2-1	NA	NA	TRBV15	TGTGCCACCAGCAGAGTTTACAGATTGGGCTACAATGAGCAGTTCTTC	CATSRVYRLGYNEQFF
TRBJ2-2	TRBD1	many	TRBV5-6	TGTGCCAGCAGCCCAATATCCCGACAGGGGGCCGGCGGGGAGCTGTTTTTT	CASSPISRQGAGGELFF
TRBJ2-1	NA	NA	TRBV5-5	TGTGCCAGCATAGGAGAGGGAGCCTACAATGAGCAGTTCTTC	CASIGEGAYNEQFF
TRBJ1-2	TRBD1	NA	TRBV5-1	TGCGCCAGCAGCCAACAGACAGGGGCTAACTATGGCTACACCTTC	CASSQQTGANYGYTF
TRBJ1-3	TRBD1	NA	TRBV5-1	TGCGCCAGCGGACAGGGTTCTGGAAACACCATATATTTT	CASGQGSGNTIYF
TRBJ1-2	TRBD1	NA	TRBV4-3	TGCGCCAGCAGCCAAGAGGCCAGGGGGCGCCTCGACTATGGCTACACCTTC	CASSQEARGRLDYGYTF